This T cell receptor beta chain was recorded in a study of CD8+ T cells in alopecia areata. Study context: Affected scalp percentage determined the severity score of treated patients.

To note about this clone: The antigen is undetermined.

Study results and limitations: Higher clonality than in normal scalp was seen in lesional scalp, especially alopecia totalis/universalis.

RNA was extracted and reverse transcribed into cDNA as the sequencing template. Sequencing used immunoSEQ multiplex PCR; TCRdb keeps in-frame clones, though not all of them. The sample holds 150,000 to 250,000 clones, roughly 60% seen once. Germline CDR1 and CDR2: SGHRS and YFSETQ. This CDR3 contains 14 residues. Trimming at V came to 4 bases and at J to 2 bases, leaving 2 bases not matched to a gene. Described treatment: oral pan-JAK inhibitor, 5-10 mg twice daily. Peripheral blood, together with lesional scalp punch biopsies, was collected from alopecia areata patients. The origin of this receptor is a human donor with alopecia areata. The specimen comprised CD4+ T cells sorted from blood, sampled at week 24, from a patient treated with tofacitinib. The chain employs TRBV5-1 and TRBJ2-7; TRBD2 aligns across 11 bases. The CDR3 DNA follows: TGCGCCAGCAGCGTTAGCGGGAGGGCCTACGAGCAGTACTTC. Protein product: CASSVSGRAYEQYF.